This TCR beta chain stems from a study of PD-L1 blockade in urothelial cancer. At the level of the study: Blood samples had a median of approximately 150,000 T cells.

The sample's time point: pretreatment peripheral blood. The sample holds one count of this clone. Measured with immunoSEQ multiplex PCR; TCRdb has only the in-frame clones, and not every one. The sample holds tens of thousands of clones, roughly four fifths seen once. Trimming took 5 bases from V and 2 from J, leaving 16 bases between them. The CDR3 extends over 16 amino acids. The germline V gene encodes CDR1 SNHLY and CDR2 FYNNEI. The chain employs TRBV2 and TRBJ2-4; D call uncertain. Sequenced here: PBMCs, sampled around atezolizumab (anti-PD-L1) treatment. This clonotype was sampled from a man between 65 and 80 years old with urothelial cancer. CDR3: CASSSPWMESKNIQYF. The CDR3 bases are TGTGCCAGCAGTTCTCCCTGGATGGAGTCCAAAAACATTCAGTACTTC.